A selection of T cell receptor beta chains follows, all from one sample in a study of beta chain features in type 1 diabetes. Some clones are missing from TCRdb's copy, which holds only in-frame ones; the method was immunoSEQ multiplex PCR. This table has 680,000 or so clones, roughly a sixth appearing once. Sample: naive CD4+ T cells from blood. Receptors originate from a man between 18 and 35 years old in good health. Both conserved end residues are part of each CDR3. The D gene is left open where the match is weak. Where a row states a size, it is once, few, many or the class of an expanded clone; other rows omit it.

TRBV7-2	NA	few	TRBJ2-7	CASSYWAYEQYF	TGTGCCAGCAGCTACTGGGCCTACGAGCAGTACTTC
TRBV9	TRBD2	few	TRBJ2-2	CASSASSGGVIGELFF	TGTGCCAGCAGCGCGTCTAGCGGGGGAGTGATCGGGGAGCTGTTTTTT
TRBV10-3	NA	NA	TRBJ1-5	CAISPAGGNQPQHF	TGTGCCATCAGTCCCGCAGGGGGCAATCAGCCCCAGCATTTT
TRBV11-2	TRBD2	NA	TRBJ2-7	CATTSGNSYEQYF	TGTGCCACTACTAGCGGGAACTCCTACGAGCAGTACTTC
TRBV6-1	NA	few	TRBJ1-1	CASSEAGWGTEAFF	TGTGCCAGCAGTGAAGCGGGGTGGGGCACTGAAGCTTTCTTT
TRBV30	NA	NA	TRBJ1-2	CAWSPGLSYGYTF	TGTGCCTGGAGTCCAGGGCTGAGCTATGGCTACACCTTC
TRBV5-1	NA	few	TRBJ1-1	CASSSYSGTEAFF	TGCGCCAGCAGCTCGTATTCAGGCACTGAAGCTTTCTTT
TRBV4-1	TRBD1	NA	TRBJ2-7	CASSQDPGDRAYEQYF	TGCGCCAGCAGCCAAGACCCAGGGGACAGGGCCTACGAGCAGTACTTC
TRBV5-6	NA	NA	TRBJ2-1	CASSLGSPHEQFF	TGTGCCAGCAGCTTGGGCAGCCCCCATGAGCAGTTCTTC
TRBV7-9	NA	few	TRBJ1-1	CASSLGLGTEAFF	TGTGCCAGCAGCTTGGGGTTGGGAACTGAAGCTTTCTTT
TRBV10-3	NA	NA	TRBJ1-5	CAISESNLGTQPQHF	TGTGCCATCAGTGAGTCGAACCTAGGAACCCAGCCCCAGCATTTT
TRBV5-1	NA	few	TRBJ1-2	CASSLEQANYGYTF	TGCGCCAGCAGCTTGGAACAGGCTAACTATGGCTACACCTTC
TRBV27	NA	few	TRBJ2-1	CASMAGSAREQFF	TGTGCCAGCATGGCAGGGTCAGCGCGTGAGCAGTTCTTC
TRBV7-2	NA	NA	TRBJ1-1	CASSPHIEAFF	TGTGCCAGCAGCCCTCATATTGAAGCTTTCTTT
TRBV5-1	TRBD1	few	TRBJ2-7	CASSRFAGTGDYEQYF	TGCGCCAGCAGCCGGTTTGCCGGGACAGGAGACTACGAGCAGTACTTC
TRBV19	TRBD2	few	TRBJ2-5	CASSIPFGLAGEETQYF	TGTGCCAGTAGTATACCCTTTGGACTAGCGGGGGAAGAGACCCAGTACTTC
TRBV4-2	NA	few	TRBJ1-6	CASSQVKGPNSPLHF	TGTGCCAGCAGCCAAGTCAAGGGACCAAATTCACCCCTCCACTTT
TRBV5-6	NA	NA	TRBJ1-1	CASSLPGSGTEAFF	TGTGCCAGCAGCTTGCCAGGGTCGGGCACTGAAGCTTTCTTT
TRBV7-3	TRBD2	NA	TRBJ2-3	CASSLYSGGATDTQYF	TGTGCCAGCAGCTTATATAGCGGGGGGGCCACAGATACGCAGTATTTT
TRBV7-2	TRBD1	NA	TRBJ1-1	CASSYTTGVGTEAFF	TGTGCCAGCAGCTACACGACAGGGGTGGGGACTGAAGCTTTCTTT
TRBV30	NA	NA	TRBJ1-4	CAWSVNVANEKLFF	TGTGCCTGGAGTGTAAATGTTGCTAATGAAAAACTGTTTTTT
TRBV18	NA	few	TRBJ1-2	CASSPRASNYGYTF	TGTGCCAGCTCACCAAGGGCCTCTAACTATGGCTACACCTTC
TRBV11-2	NA	NA	TRBJ2-3	CASSPGPTDTQYF	TGTGCCAGCAGCCCCGGTCCTACAGATACGCAGTATTTT
TRBV28	NA	few	TRBJ1-2	CASSSPSFGGYTF	TGTGCCAGCAGTTCCCCGTCGTTTGGTGGCTACACCTTC
TRBV19	NA	NA	TRBJ1-5	CASTRDTYSNQPQHF	TGTGCCAGTACCCGGGACACTTATAGCAATCAGCCCCAGCATTTT
TRBV30	TRBD1	few	TRBJ1-6	CAWSFGTGGSSYNSPLHF	TGTGCCTGGAGTTTCGGGACAGGGGGAAGCTCCTATAATTCACCCCTCCACTTT
TRBV19	NA	few	TRBJ2-1	CASSISGVRGSYNEQFF	TGTGCCAGTAGTATATCCGGAGTCAGGGGCAGCTACAATGAGCAGTTCTTC
TRBV25-1	NA	NA	TRBJ1-4	CASSDMGKSREKLFF	TGTGCCAGCAGTGATATGGGCAAATCCCGAGAAAAACTGTTTTTT
TRBV27	NA	NA	TRBJ1-6	CASSLGGSNSPLHF	TGTGCCAGCAGTTTGGGGGGAAGCAATTCACCCCTCCACTTT
TRBV27	TRBD1	few	TRBJ1-2	CASSPGTGTIYGYTF	TGTGCCAGCAGTCCGGGGACAGGAACAATCTATGGCTACACCTTC
TRBV10-3	TRBD1	NA	TRBJ1-2	CAIRGTGLHYGYTF	TGTGCCATCAGGGGGACAGGGCTCCACTATGGCTACACCTTC
TRBV2	TRBD1	few	TRBJ2-7	CASRTGTGDYEQYF	TGTGCCAGCAGGACGGGGACAGGGGACTACGAGCAGTACTTC
TRBV19	NA	few	TRBJ1-1	CASSIQRGLNTEAFF	TGTGCCAGTAGTATTCAGAGGGGTTTGAACACTGAAGCTTTCTTT
TRBV20-1	NA	NA	TRBJ1-2	CSADKSNGYTF	TGCAGTGCTGACAAAAGCAATGGCTACACCTTC
TRBV7-9	NA	few	TRBJ2-1	CASSSEISYNEQFF	TGTGCCAGCAGCTCAGAAATCTCCTACAATGAGCAGTTCTTC
TRBV28	NA	few	TRBJ1-3	CASMGQIIGNTIYF	TGTGCCAGCATGGGCCAGATTATTGGAAACACCATATATTTT
TRBV5-4	NA	NA	TRBJ2-2	CASSESTGRANTGELFF	TGTGCCAGCAGCGAGTCTACAGGGAGAGCGAACACCGGGGAGCTGTTTTTT
TRBV7-9	NA	NA	TRBJ2-3	CASSPRLGLRQRDTQYF	TGTGCCAGCAGCCCCCGATTAGGTTTAAGACAAAGAGATACGCAGTATTTT
TRBV29-1	NA	NA	TRBJ2-7	CSVGPQGSRNEQYF	TGCAGCGTTGGTCCTCAGGGGAGTAGGAACGAGCAGTACTTC
TRBV4-3	NA	few	TRBJ2-5	CASSQKGGGVTQYF	TGCGCCAGCAGCCAAAAGGGAGGGGGTGTGACCCAGTACTTC
TRBV15	TRBD2	NA	TRBJ2-1	CATSRGLAGGRTSYNEQFF	TGTGCCACCAGCAGGGGACTAGCGGGGGGTAGAACCTCCTACAATGAGCAGTTCTTC
TRBV14	TRBD1	few	TRBJ2-7	CASSRDRTIYEQYF	TGTGCCAGCAGCCGGGACAGAACAATCTACGAGCAGTACTTC
TRBV27	NA	NA	TRBJ2-7	CASSLGRGEQYF	TGTGCCAGCAGTTTAGGTAGGGGCGAGCAGTACTTC
TRBV5-1	NA	NA	TRBJ1-5	CASSLAGLNQPQHF	TGCGCCAGCAGTTTAGCCGGCTTGAATCAGCCCCAGCATTTT
TRBV5-1	NA	few	TRBJ2-3	CASSPAWGSGSTDTQYF	TGCGCCAGCAGCCCAGCCTGGGGTAGCGGTAGCACAGATACGCAGTATTTT
TRBV30	NA	NA	TRBJ1-5	CGMGRGNQPQHF	TGTGGCATGGGAAGGGGCAATCAGCCCCAGCATTTT
TRBV19	TRBD2	NA	TRBJ2-7	CASSISTSGTYEQYF	TGTGCCAGTAGTATTTCGACTAGCGGGACCTACGAGCAGTACTTC
TRBV18	NA	few	TRBJ1-4	CASSRGNEKLFF	TGTGCCAGCTCACGAGGGAATGAAAAACTGTTTTTT
TRBV9	NA	NA	TRBJ2-5	CASSVGTGQQETQYF	TGTGCCAGCAGCGTAGGAACGGGGCAACAAGAGACCCAGTACTTC
TRBV7-9	NA	NA	TRBJ2-7	CASSFLTDSYEQYF	TGTGCCAGCAGCTTCTTGACAGATTCCTACGAGCAGTACTTC
TRBV18	NA	few	TRBJ2-3	CASSPDGNTDTQYF	TGTGCCAGCTCACCGGACGGGAACACAGATACGCAGTATTTT